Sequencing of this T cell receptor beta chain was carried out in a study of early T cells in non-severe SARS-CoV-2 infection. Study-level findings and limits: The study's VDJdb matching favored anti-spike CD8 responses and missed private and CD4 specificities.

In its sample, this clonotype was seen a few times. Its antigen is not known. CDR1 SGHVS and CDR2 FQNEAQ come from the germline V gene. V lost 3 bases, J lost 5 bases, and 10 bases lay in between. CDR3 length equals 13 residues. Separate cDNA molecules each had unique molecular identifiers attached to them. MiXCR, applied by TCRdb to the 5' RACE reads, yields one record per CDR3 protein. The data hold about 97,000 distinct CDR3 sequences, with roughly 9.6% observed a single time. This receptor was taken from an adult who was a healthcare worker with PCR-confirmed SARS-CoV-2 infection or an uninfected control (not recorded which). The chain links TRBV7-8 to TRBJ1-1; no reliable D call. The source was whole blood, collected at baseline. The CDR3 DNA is TGTGCCAGCAGCTTCAATAGTTGGACTGAAGCTTTCTTT. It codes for CASSFNSWTEAFF.